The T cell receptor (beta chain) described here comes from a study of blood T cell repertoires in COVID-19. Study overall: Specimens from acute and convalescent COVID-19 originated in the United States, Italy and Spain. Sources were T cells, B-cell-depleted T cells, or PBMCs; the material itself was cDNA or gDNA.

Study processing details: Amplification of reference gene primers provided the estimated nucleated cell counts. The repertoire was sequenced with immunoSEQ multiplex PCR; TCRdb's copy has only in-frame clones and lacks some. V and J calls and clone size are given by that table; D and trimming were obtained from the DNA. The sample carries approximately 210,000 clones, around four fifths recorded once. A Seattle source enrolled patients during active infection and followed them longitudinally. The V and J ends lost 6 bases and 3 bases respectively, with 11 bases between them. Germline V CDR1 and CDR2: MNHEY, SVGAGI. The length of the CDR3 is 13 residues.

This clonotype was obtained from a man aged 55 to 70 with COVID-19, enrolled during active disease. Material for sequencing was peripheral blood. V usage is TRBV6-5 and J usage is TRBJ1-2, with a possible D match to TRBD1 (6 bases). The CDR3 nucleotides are TGTGCCAGCAGAAGGACAGACTACTATGGCTACACCTTC. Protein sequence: CASRRTDYYGYTF.